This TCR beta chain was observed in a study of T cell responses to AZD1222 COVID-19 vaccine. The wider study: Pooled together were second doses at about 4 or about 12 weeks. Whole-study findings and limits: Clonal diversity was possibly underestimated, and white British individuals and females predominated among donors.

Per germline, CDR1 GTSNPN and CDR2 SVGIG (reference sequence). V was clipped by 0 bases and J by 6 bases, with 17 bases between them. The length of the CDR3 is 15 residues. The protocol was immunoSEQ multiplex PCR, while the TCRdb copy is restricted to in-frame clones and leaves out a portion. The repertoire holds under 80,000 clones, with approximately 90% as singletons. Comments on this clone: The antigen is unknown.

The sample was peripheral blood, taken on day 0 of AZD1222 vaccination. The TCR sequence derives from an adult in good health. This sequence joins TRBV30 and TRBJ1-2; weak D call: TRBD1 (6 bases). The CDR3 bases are TGTGCCTGGAGTGTCATGTCCTGGGGGCAGGATGGCTACACCTTC. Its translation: CAWSVMSWGQDGYTF.